What follows is one T cell receptor beta chain and its context. What it binds is unknown. Vbeta (60) and Jbeta (13) primers were used in the PCR. This table comes from immunoSEQ multiplex PCR, and its TCRdb copy is limited to in-frame clones, with some not included. The table records some 120,000 clones, just under 75% of them present only once. These data are taken from a study of cytomegalovirus exposure and HLA in healthy donors. Germline loops: CDR1 SNHLY, CDR2 FYNNEI. Germline trimming cut 6 bases from V and 3 bases from J; bases unmatched to any gene: 10. The CDR3 covers 15 residues. Study results and limitations: In a later analysis, several top co-occurrence clusters appeared linked to parvovirus B19, influenza, CMV and Epstein-Barr virus. Researchers counted around 180 TCR beta chains as cytomegalovirus-associated. The authors later linked a missense DCLRE1C variant to TCR beta V- and J-gene trimming.

The chain uses TRBV2 and TRBJ2-7; 8 positions match TRBD2. Sequenced material: PBMCs. This receptor was identified in a man aged 60 to 69 in good health and CMV-seropositive. The CDR3 is CASRADGSGVYEQYF. The CDR3 DNA follows: TGTGCCAGCAGGGCCGATGGTAGCGGGGTCTACGAGCAGTACTTC.